This TCR beta chain was sequenced in a study of T cell responses to AZD1222 COVID-19 vaccine. Measured with immunoSEQ multiplex PCR; TCRdb has only the in-frame clones, and not every one. The data contain roughly 120,000 clones, almost 90% of them singletons. As to this clone: What it binds is not known.

Germline loops: CDR1 SGHNT, CDR2 YYREEE (reference sequence). The CDR3 covers 14 residues. V lost 3 bases, J lost 6 bases, and 4 bases stayed unmatched. Study observations and caveats: Females made up more of the donors, who were largely white British, and clonal diversity may have come out too low. Seropositive AZD1222 recipients at baseline numbered only five or six. Repertoire sampling happened only post peak T cell response. Following two doses of AZD1222, Spike-specific TCR breadth and depth rose.

The TCR sequence derives from an adult in good health. The gene calls are TRBV5-4 and TRBJ2-2, with 8 bases lining up with TRBD2. Sample: peripheral blood, taken on day 0 of AZD1222 vaccination. CDR3 region: CASSSRTSSGELFF. The CDR3 region has the DNA TGTGCCAGCAGCTCTAGGACTAGCTCCGGGGAGCTGTTTTTT.